The 2 T cell receptor beta chains presented below share a single source sample, sequenced in a study of cytomegalovirus exposure and HLA in healthy donors. 13 Jbeta primers and 60 Vbeta primers were used for the PCR. Repertoires were generated with immunoSEQ multiplex PCR, while TCRdb's copy carries only in-frame clones and drops some. The data show approximately 120,000 clones, 77% seen once. Sample: PBMCs. The receptor set was obtained from a woman aged 40-49 years in good health and CMV-seropositive.

This clone was seen a handful of times. The rearrangement joins TRBV6-4 to TRBJ2-1; 10 bases map to TRBD2. Germline trimming cut 0 bases from V and 6 bases from J; bases unmatched to any gene: 2. Germline CDR1 is MRHNA and CDR2 is SNTAGT. CDR3 length: 15 amino acids. CDR3 in amino acids: CASSDSLAGANEQFF. The CDR3 nucleotides read TGTGCCAGCAGTGACTCCCTAGCGGGAGCCAATGAGCAGTTCTTC.

The table lists this clone with a few counts. The J gene is TRBJ1-1, the V gene TRBV6-1, with no clear D. From germline, CDR1 is MNHNS and CDR2 SASEGT. V dropped 6 bases and J dropped 0 bases, with 11 bases sitting between them. The CDR3 extends over 14 amino acids. CDR3 loop: CASSLTRVNTEAFF. As DNA, the CDR3 is TGTGCCAGCAGCCTAACTCGAGTGAACACTGAAGCTTTCTTT.